This section outlines one TCR beta chain sequence together with its context. A few counts support this clone. What antigen it recognizes has not been identified. Per-base qualities were not stored, and no clone one base away is much larger. This entry comes from a study of blood T cell repertoires in COVID-19 (dated by TCRdb to about 2020). Turning to the overall study: Collaborator samples came from the United States, Italy and Spain and covered acute and convalescent phases of COVID-19. The material from the prospective study consisted of cDNA or gDNA derived from T cells, B-cell-depleted T cells, or PBMCs. The dataset comprised deeply sampled blood TCRbeta repertoires from subjects exposed to, actively infected with, or recovered from COVID-19. A freely available public database, intended as a resource for researchers studying the immune response to SARS-CoV-2, is where the repertoires were released. The samples were drawn from the first 160 participants of the ongoing ImmuneRACE study and from some 1,300 subjects provided by 6 global collaborators. The sample metadata nearly always contained a de-identified subject ID, COVID-19 status, age in years and sex. Where available, HLA class I and class II types were taken from metadata supplied by the sample provider and were not determined by assay-based typing.

Study-level results and caveats: The quantity of clinical and demographic metadata differed by source and by participant and was supplied without curation.

TCRbeta CDR3 regions were amplified from genomic DNA by means of the immunoSEQ Assay, a bias-controlled multiplex PCR. Under the source paper's analysis protocol: The number of nucleated cells in each sample was estimated by amplification of reference gene primers within the assay. Sequence reads were collapsed and filtered to measure the absolute abundance of every unique TCRbeta CDR3 rearrangement. For each sample, productive Simpson clonality was calculated as the square root of Simpson's diversity index across productive rearrangements. This immuneACCESS table, as held by TCRdb, lists in-frame sequences with V and J called but not all clones. Of the missing ones, under half trace to an unresolved V gene in checked studies; the others have no known cause. V and J calls and clone size come straight from that table; D and trimming were deduced from the DNA. The table for this sample lists a few hundred thousand clones; 82% of them were counted only once. The top ten constitute over 14% of the sample.

Participants in the prospective study were enrolled through a virtual design, were aged about 18 to 90 years, and lived in approximately 25 United States geographic areas. To assign participants to cohorts, the prospective study relied on clinical history that participants themselves reported in a screening survey and a study questionnaire. Recovered participants in ImmuneRACE Cohort 3 were defined as having two consecutive negative NP/OP PCR tests, clearance from a healthcare professional, or resolution of symptoms. Mobile phlebotomists in the prospective study collected whole blood, serum and a nasopharyngeal or oropharyngeal swab from every participant. Over an approximately 2-month period, participants in the prospective study had the option of providing additional blood draws and questionnaires. Before DNA extraction, blood samples from the prospective study were shipped at room temperature or frozen.

From its cysteine to its phenylalanine, the CDR3 spans 14 amino acids. Of the read, only the CDR3 DNA is kept; its 42 bases are in frame from base 1. V was cut back by 4 bases and J by 3 bases, leaving a gap of 9 bases between them. The germline V gene (reference sequence) yields SEHNR for CDR1 and FQNEAQ for CDR2. Rearrangement joined TRBV7-9 to TRBJ1-4, with TRBD1 perhaps the D gene, on 6 matching bases. Input material: PBMCs or T cells enriched from blood (not recorded which). The receptor's source is a man aged 40-55 years who had recovered from COVID-19. DNA sequence: TGTGCCAGCAGCTCTTGGACAGCTAATGAAAAACTGTTTTTT. Its product reads: CASSSWTANEKLFF.